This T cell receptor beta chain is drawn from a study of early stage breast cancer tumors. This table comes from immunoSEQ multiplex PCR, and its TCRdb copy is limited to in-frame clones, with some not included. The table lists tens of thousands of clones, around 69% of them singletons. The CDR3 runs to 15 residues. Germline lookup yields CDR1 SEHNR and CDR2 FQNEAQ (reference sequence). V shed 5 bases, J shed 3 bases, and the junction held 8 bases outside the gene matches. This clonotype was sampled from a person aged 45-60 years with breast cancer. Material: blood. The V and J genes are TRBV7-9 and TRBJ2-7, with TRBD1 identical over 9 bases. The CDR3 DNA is TGTGCCAGCAGCGGACGACAGGGGGGTCACTACGAGCAGTACTTC. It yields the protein CASSGRQGGHYEQYF.